This T cell receptor beta chain emerged from a study of cytomegalovirus exposure and HLA in healthy donors. Study observations and caveats: Most sequenced TCRs were rare (though some public TCRs occurred in many donors). TCR beta sequences reportedly predicted the HLA-A and HLA-B alleles of most subjects accurately. With later analysis, a missense DCLRE1C variant became linked to TCR beta V- and J-gene trimming.

The PCR contained 60 Vbeta and 13 Jbeta primers. Original handling: The authors later counted 70 million to 80 million unique TCR beta chains, some 12 million of them shared. The method was immunoSEQ multiplex PCR; TCRdb's version includes in-frame clones alone and lacks a portion of them. That table gives V, J and clone size, and the DNA gave D and trimming. The data show roughly 200,000 clones, over 70% seen once. This clone appeared a single time. Its cognate antigen is unknown. Trimming removed 2 bases from V and 4 bases from J; junction bases left unmatched: 9. This CDR3 has 16 residues. The germline gives CDR1 SGHVS, CDR2 FQNEAQ.

This receptor was taken from a male donor in good health and CMV-seronegative. This sequence joins TRBV7-8 and TRBJ2-3; TRBD2 matches at 7 bases. The sequencing sample was made of PBMCs. The CDR3 DNA reads TGTGCCAGCAGCTTATTGGGTGGCGGGAGCTCAGATACGCAGTATTTT. Amino acids: CASSLLGGGSSDTQYF.